This T cell receptor beta chain was identified during a study of blood T cell repertoires in COVID-19. In the original workflow: Amplification of reference gene primers provided the estimated nucleated cell counts. The repertoire was sequenced with immunoSEQ multiplex PCR; TCRdb's copy has only in-frame clones and lacks some. D and trimming were read from the DNA, whereas the V and J calls and clone size are those reported in that table. The sample lists around 400,000 clones; about 87% were seen once. The CDR3 runs to 17 residues. Germline loops: CDR1 KGHSH, CDR2 LQKENI. Trimming cost V 4 bases and J 0 bases; bases outside gene matches: 8.

The specimen was peripheral blood. This TCR came from a woman aged 60-75 years with COVID-19, enrolled during active disease. J is TRBJ1-4 and V is TRBV18; 7 nucleotides match TRBD1. The CDR3 loop is CASSQGQKVSTNEKLFF. The CDR3 nucleotides read TGTGCCAGCTCACAGGGACAGAAGGTTTCAACTAATGAAAAACTGTTTTTT.